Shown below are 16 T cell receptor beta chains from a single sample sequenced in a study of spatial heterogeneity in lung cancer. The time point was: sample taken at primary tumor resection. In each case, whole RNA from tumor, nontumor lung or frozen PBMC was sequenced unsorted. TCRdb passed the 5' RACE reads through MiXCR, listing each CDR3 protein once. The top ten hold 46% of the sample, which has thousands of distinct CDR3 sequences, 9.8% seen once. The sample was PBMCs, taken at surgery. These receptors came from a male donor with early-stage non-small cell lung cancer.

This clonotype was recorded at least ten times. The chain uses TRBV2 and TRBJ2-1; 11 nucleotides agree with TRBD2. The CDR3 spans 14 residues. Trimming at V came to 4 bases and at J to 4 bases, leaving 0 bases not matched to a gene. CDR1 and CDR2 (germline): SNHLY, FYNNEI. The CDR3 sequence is CASSGLAGYNEQFF. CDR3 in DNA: TGTGCCAGCAGTGGACTAGCGGGGTACAATGAGCAGTTCTTC.

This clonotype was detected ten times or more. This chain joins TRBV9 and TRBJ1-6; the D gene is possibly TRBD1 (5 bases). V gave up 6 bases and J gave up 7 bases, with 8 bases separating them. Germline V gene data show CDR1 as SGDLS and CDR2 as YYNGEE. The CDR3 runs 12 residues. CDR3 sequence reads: CASTGSNSPLHF. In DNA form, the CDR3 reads TGTGCCAGCACAGGGAGCAATTCACCCCTCCACTTT.

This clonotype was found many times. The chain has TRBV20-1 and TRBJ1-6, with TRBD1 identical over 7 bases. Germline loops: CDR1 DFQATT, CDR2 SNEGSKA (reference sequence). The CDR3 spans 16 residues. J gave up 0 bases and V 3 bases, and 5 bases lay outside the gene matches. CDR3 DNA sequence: TGCAGTGCTAGTATGACAGGGAGCTCCTATAATTCACCCCTCCACTTT. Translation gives CSASMTGSSYNSPLHF.

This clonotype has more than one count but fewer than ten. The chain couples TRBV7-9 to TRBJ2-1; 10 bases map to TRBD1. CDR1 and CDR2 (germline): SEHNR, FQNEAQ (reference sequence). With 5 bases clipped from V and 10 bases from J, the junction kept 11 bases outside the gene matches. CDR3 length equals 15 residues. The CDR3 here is CASSDARQGAWEQFF. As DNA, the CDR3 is TGTGCCAGCAGCGATGCACGACAGGGGGCATGGGAGCAGTTCTTC.

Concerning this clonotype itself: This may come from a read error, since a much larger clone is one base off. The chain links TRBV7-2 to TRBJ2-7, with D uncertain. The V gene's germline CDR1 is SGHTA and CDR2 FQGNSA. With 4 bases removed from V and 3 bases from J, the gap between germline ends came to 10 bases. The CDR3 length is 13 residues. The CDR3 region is CASSWTLSYEQYF. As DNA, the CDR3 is TGTGCCAGCAGCTGGACGCTCAGCTACGAGCAGTACTTC.

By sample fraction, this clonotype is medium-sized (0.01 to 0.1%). CDR3 coding DNA: TGCAGTGCTAGCATCAAGGGTTGGGCAGATACGCAGTATTTT. This codes for CSASIKGWADTQYF. The genes are TRBV20-1 and TRBJ2-3; no reliable D call. Germline V gives CDR1 DFQATT, CDR2 SNEGSKA (reference sequence). Trimming cost V 3 bases and J 4 bases, with 14 bases left between them. The CDR3 is 14 amino acids.

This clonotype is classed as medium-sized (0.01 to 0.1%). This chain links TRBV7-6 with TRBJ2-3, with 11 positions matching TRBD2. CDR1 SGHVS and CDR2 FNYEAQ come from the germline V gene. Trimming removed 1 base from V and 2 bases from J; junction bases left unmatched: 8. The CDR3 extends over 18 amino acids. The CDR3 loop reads CASSLEAELAGATDTQYF. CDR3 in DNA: TGTGCCAGCAGCTTAGAGGCGGAACTAGCGGGGGCCACAGATACGCAGTATTTT.

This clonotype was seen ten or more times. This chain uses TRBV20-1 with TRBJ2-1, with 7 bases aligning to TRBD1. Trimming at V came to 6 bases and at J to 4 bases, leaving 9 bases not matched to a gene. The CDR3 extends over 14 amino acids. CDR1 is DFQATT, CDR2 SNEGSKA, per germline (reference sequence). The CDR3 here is CSARRTGPYNEQFF. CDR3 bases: TGCAGTGCCAGAAGGACAGGTCCGTACAATGAGCAGTTCTTC.

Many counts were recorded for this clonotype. CDR3 amino acids: CASSLTRRPWSLDNEQFF. The DNA for the CDR3 is TGTGCCAGCAGCTTAACTAGGCGCCCGTGGTCCCTAGACAATGAGCAGTTCTTC. The chain has TRBV7-9 and TRBJ2-1, with a possible D match to TRBD2 (5 bases). The V end lost 2 bases, the J end lost 5 bases, and 22 bases lay between the germline ends. Germline lookup yields CDR1 SEHNR and CDR2 FQNEAQ (reference sequence). This CDR3 contains 18 residues.

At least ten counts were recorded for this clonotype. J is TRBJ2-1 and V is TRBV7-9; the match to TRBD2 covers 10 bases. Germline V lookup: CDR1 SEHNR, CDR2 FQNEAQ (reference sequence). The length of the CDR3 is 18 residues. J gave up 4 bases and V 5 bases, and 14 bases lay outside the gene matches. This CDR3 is CASSLRASGGNEYNEQFF. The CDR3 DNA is TGTGCCAGCAGCCTTAGGGCTAGCGGGGGAAACGAATACAATGAGCAGTTCTTC.

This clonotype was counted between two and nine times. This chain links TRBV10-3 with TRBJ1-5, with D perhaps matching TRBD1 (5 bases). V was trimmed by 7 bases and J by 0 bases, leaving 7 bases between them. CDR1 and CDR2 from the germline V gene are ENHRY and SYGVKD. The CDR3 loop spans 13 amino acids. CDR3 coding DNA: TGTGCCATCAAAGGGGATAGCAATCAGCCCCAGCATTTT. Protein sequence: CAIKGDSNQPQHF.

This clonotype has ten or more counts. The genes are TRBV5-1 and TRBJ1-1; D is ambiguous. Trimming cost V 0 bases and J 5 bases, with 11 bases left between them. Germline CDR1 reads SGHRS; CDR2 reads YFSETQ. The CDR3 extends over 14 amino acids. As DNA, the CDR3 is TGCGCCAGCAGCTTGGAAGGTTTGGGGACTGAAGCTTTCTTT. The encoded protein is CASSLEGLGTEAFF.

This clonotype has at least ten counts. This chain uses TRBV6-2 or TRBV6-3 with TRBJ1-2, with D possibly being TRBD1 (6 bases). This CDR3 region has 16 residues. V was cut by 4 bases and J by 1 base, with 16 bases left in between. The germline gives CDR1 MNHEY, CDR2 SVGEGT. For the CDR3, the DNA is TGTGCCAGCAGTTCCGAGCGACAGGCCATTAACTATGGCTACACCTTC. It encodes CASSSERQAINYGYTF.

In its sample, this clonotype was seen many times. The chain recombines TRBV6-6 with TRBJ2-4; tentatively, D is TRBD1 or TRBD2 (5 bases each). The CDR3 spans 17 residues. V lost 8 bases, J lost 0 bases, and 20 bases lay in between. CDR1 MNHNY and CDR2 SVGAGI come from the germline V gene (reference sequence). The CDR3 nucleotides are TGTGCCAGCGCTAGAATCGGGGAGAGGGGAGCCAAAAACATTCAGTACTTC. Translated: CASARIGERGAKNIQYF.

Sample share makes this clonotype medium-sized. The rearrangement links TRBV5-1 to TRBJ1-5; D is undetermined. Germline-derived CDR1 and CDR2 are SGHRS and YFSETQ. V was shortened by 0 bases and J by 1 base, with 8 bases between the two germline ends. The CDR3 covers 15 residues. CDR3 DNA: TGCGCCAGCAGCTTGGTTTGGGGAAGCAATCAGCCCCAGCATTTT. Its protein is CASSLVWGSNQPQHF.

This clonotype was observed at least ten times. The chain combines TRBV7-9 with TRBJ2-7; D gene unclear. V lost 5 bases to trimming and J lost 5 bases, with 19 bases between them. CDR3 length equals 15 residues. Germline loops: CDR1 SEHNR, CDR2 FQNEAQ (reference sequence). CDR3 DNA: TGTGCCAGCAGCCCCCCTTTCAGGATTGGGAACGAGCAGTACTTC. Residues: CASSPPFRIGNEQYF.